These 27 T cell receptor beta chains share one sample of origin, sequenced in a study of T cell responses to AZD1222 COVID-19 vaccine. Produced via immunoSEQ multiplex PCR; TCRdb's table is partial and in-frame only. Of just over 80,000 clones listed, 90% are singletons. The starting material was peripheral blood, obtained on day 0 of AZD1222 vaccination. These receptors all come from an adult in good health.

The chain recombines TRBV11-2 with TRBJ1-2, with TRBD1 matching over 7 bases. The CDR3 sequence is 16 residues long. V was pared by 1 base and J by 0 bases, with 5 bases of the junction left unmatched. Germline V gene lookup returns CDR1 SGHAT and CDR2 FQNNGV. CDR3 in DNA: TGTGCCAGCAGCTTAGGTTCCGGGACAGCTAACTATGGCTACACCTTC. Translated: CASSLGSGTANYGYTF.

The chain has TRBV20-1 and TRBJ1-5, with unresolved D. Trimming removed 7 bases at V and 7 bases at J, with 5 bases between. The CDR3 covers 9 residues. Looked up from germline, CDR1 is DFQATT and CDR2 is SNEGSKA (reference sequence). CDR3 in amino acids: CSVGQPQHF. The CDR3 bases are TGCAGTGTAGGCCAGCCCCAGCATTTT.

The chain carries TRBV27 and TRBJ1-1, with D possibly matching TRBD1 (5 bases). The CDR3 has 15 amino acids. Deletions cut 1 base from V and 0 bases from J, with 9 bases between. Germline CDR1 reads MNHEY; CDR2 reads SMNVEV (reference sequence). CDR3 nucleotide sequence: TGTGCCAGCAGTTTATTCGGGGGGATGAACACTGAAGCTTTCTTT. It specifies CASSLFGGMNTEAFF.

The rearrangement uses TRBV29-1 and TRBJ1-1, with D perhaps matching TRBD1 (6 bases). CDR1 is SQVTM and CDR2 is ANQGSEA in the germline V gene. There are 14 residues in the CDR3. The V end was cut by 0 bases, the J end by 0 bases, with 8 bases between. CDR3 DNA sequence: TGCAGCGTTGAAGAGGCAGGGGTGAACACTGAAGCTTTCTTT. The encoded protein is CSVEEAGVNTEAFF.

Notes on this clone: The sample holds other DNA sequences that translate to the same CDR3. The J gene is TRBJ1-2, the V gene TRBV2, with a tentative D call TRBD1 (5 bases). Germline V gene sequence: CDR1 SNHLY, CDR2 FYNNEI. The CDR3 is 14 residues long. V lost 5 bases to trimming and J lost 0 bases, with 10 bases between them. The CDR3 DNA follows: TGTGCCAGCAGTAGAACAGGAGCTAACTATGGCTACACCTTC. Its protein is CASSRTGANYGYTF.

The chain recombines TRBV19 with TRBJ1-1; 7 bases agree with TRBD1. This CDR3 comprises 15 residues. Trimming removed 7 bases from V and 4 bases from J; junction bases left unmatched: 12. CDR1 is LNHDA and CDR2 is SQIVND in the germline V gene (reference sequence). The CDR3 is CASMGYRGTGTEAFF. The CDR3 DNA follows: TGTGCCAGTATGGGATACAGGGGTACGGGCACTGAAGCTTTCTTT.

Worth noting for this clone: The sample has other DNA sequences that encode this CDR3 too. This sequence joins TRBV27 and TRBJ2-7; D is undetermined. Trimming left V 6 bases short and J 0 bases short, with 9 bases between. The CDR3 extends over 13 amino acids. Germline-derived CDR1 and CDR2 are MNHEY and SMNVEV (reference sequence). DNA for the CDR3: TGTGCCAGCAGCCTGAGTGGCTCCTACGAGCAGTACTTC. This translates into CASSLSGSYEQYF.

The chain uses TRBV18 and TRBJ1-1; maybe TRBD1 (5 bases). Germline V gives CDR1 KGHSH, CDR2 LQKENI. V dropped 3 bases and J dropped 8 bases, with 13 bases sitting between them. The CDR3 is 13 amino acids. CDR3 coding DNA: TGTGCCAGCTCACCCAACTACGGGGACGAAGCTTTCTTT. Amino acids: CASSPNYGDEAFF. Combining the CDR3 with reference TRBV18 and TRBJ1-1 gives the whole variable domain NAGVMQNPRHLVRRRGQEARLRCSPMKGHSHVYWYRQLPEEGLKFMVYLQKENIIDESGMPKERFSAEFPKEGPSILRIQQVVRGDSAAYFCASSPNYGDEAFFGQGTRLTVV.

V is TRBV7-9 and J is TRBJ1-5; D unresolved. Deletions cut 2 bases from V and 0 bases from J, with 8 bases between. CDR1 SEHNR and CDR2 FQNEAQ come from the germline V gene (reference sequence). The CDR3 runs to 15 residues. In DNA form, the CDR3 reads TGTGCCAGCAGCTTAAGCGATTATAGCAATCAGCCCCAGCATTTT. Translation gives CASSLSDYSNQPQHF.

The chain links TRBV19 to TRBJ1-5; D is possibly TRBD1 (6 bases). The CDR3 totals 15 residues. V lost 6 bases and J lost 4, with 16 bases in between. Germline values: CDR1 LNHDA, CDR2 SQIVND (reference sequence). The CDR3 bases are TGTGCCAGTAGCCCTTTGGACAGAGCAAATCAGCCCCAGCATTTT. This sequence encodes CASSPLDRANQPQHF. The variable domain in full, with the rest retrieved from reference TRBV19 and TRBJ1-5, is DGGITQSPKYLFRKEGQNVTLSCEQNLNHDAMYWYRQDPGQGLRLIYYSQIVNDFQKGDIAEGYSVSREKKESFPLTVTSAQKNPTAFYLCASSPLDRANQPQHFGDGTRLSIL.

The chain has TRBV2 and TRBJ1-6; D is uncertain. V was pared by 6 bases and J by 0 bases, with 12 bases between. This CDR3 region has 16 residues. Germline V lookup: CDR1 SNHLY, CDR2 FYNNEI. CDR3 amino acids: CASRRLPSSYNSPLHF. CDR3 DNA: TGTGCCAGCAGGCGACTGCCCAGCTCCTATAATTCACCCCTCCACTTT.

The chain links TRBV28 to TRBJ2-7; no clear D gene. The CDR3 is 11 residues long. CDR1 MDHEN and CDR2 SYDVKM come from the germline V gene. The V end was cut by 8 bases, the J end by 2 bases, with 7 bases between. This CDR3 is CASGSTYEQYF. As DNA, the CDR3 is TGTGCCAGCGGGTCCACCTACGAGCAGTACTTC.

This chain joins TRBV2 and TRBJ2-7; D may be TRBD1 (6 bases). CDR1 is SNHLY and CDR2 is FYNNEI in the germline V gene. The CDR3 is 14 amino acids. V was shortened by 5 bases and J by 5 bases, with 16 bases between the two germline ends. CDR3 sequence reads: CASSPQAGAHEQYF. The DNA for the CDR3 is TGTGCCAGCAGTCCTCAAGCAGGGGCCCACGAGCAGTACTTC. The variable domain in full, with the rest retrieved from reference TRBV2 and TRBJ2-7, is EPEVTQTPSHQVTQMGQEVILRCVPISNHLYFYWYRQILGQKVEFLVSFYNNEISEKSEIFDDQFSVERPDGSNFTLKIRSTKLEDSAMYFCASSPQAGAHEQYFGPGTRLTVT.

The chain recombines TRBV5-4 with TRBJ1-2, with 9 positions matching TRBD1. Trimming took 4 bases from V and 1 from J; bases not matched to a gene: 5. The CDR3 sequence is 15 residues long. Germline-derived CDR1 and CDR2 are SGHNT and YYREEE (reference sequence). The CDR3 coding sequence is TGTGCCAGCAGCGTCGGGACAGGGAGTAACTATGGCTACACCTTC. It encodes CASSVGTGSNYGYTF.

In its sample, this clone was seen a few times. J is TRBJ2-7 and V is TRBV5-4; 7 nucleotides agree with TRBD1. Germline CDR1 and CDR2: SGHNT and YYREEE (reference sequence). This CDR3 is 14 amino acids long. V lost 0 bases and J lost 4; bases outside the gene matches: 4. CDR3 nucleotides: TGTGCCAGCAGCTTGGGAGGGGGCAAGTACGAGCAGTACTTC. It codes for CASSLGGGKYEQYF.

The gene calls are TRBV5-1 and TRBJ2-1; 10 bases align to TRBD2. CDR1 is SGHRS and CDR2 is YFSETQ in the germline V gene. This CDR3 is 16 amino acids long. V lost 2 bases and J lost 3; bases outside the gene matches: 5. The CDR3 is CASSLPGTSDYNEQFF. The DNA of the CDR3 is TGCGCCAGCAGCTTACCCGGGACTAGCGACTACAATGAGCAGTTCTTC.

The rearrangement uses TRBV5-1 and TRBJ2-7, with D maybe TRBD1 (5 bases). V gave up 0 bases and J gave up 4 bases, with 8 bases separating them. The germline CDR1 and CDR2 sequences are SGHRS and YFSETQ. The CDR3 extends over 13 amino acids. CDR3 region: CASSLETDYEQYF. The CDR3 DNA reads TGCGCCAGCAGCTTGGAGACAGATTACGAGCAGTACTTC.

The V gene is TRBV6-6, the J gene TRBJ2-2, with D perhaps matching TRBD1 (6 bases). The CDR3 spans 16 residues. V was shortened by 4 bases and J by 4 bases, with 16 bases between the two germline ends. Germline V gene lookup returns CDR1 MNHNY and CDR2 SVGAGI (reference sequence). CDR3 nucleotides: TGTGCCAGCAGTTCGACGGACAGATCCCCCACCGGGGAGCTGTTTTTT. This translates into CASSSTDRSPTGELFF.

This clone has a single count. V usage is TRBV5-1 and J usage is TRBJ2-7; possibly TRBD1 for D (6 bases). The CDR3 loop spans 15 amino acids. Germline V lookup: CDR1 SGHRS, CDR2 YFSETQ. V lost 5 bases and J lost 4, with 19 bases in between. The CDR3 reads CASSRTDDRRYEQYF. CDR3 in DNA: TGCGCCAGCAGTCGGACAGACGACCGACGATACGAGCAGTACTTC.

In this sample, this clone turned up once. The chain employs TRBV2 and TRBJ1-1; D is unclear. The CDR3 contains 15 residues. Germline V gives CDR1 SNHLY, CDR2 FYNNEI. The V end was cut by 5 bases, the J end by 4 bases, with 17 bases between. The CDR3 reads CASSPEGRTGTEAFF. CDR3 DNA sequence: TGTGCCAGCAGTCCAGAGGGCAGAACTGGCACTGAAGCTTTCTTT.

The V gene is TRBV9, the J gene TRBJ1-2; tentatively, D is TRBD1 (5 bases). The V gene's germline CDR1 is SGDLS and CDR2 YYNGEE. The CDR3 covers 14 residues. The ends were cut back, 0 bases at V and 5 bases at J, with 11 bases in the middle. The CDR3 here is CASSVELGVYGYTF. CDR3 coding DNA: TGTGCCAGCAGCGTAGAGTTAGGGGTGTATGGCTACACCTTC.

The chain is built from TRBV28 and TRBJ1-5; 7 positions agree with TRBD1. The CDR3 is 15 residues long. Germline-derived CDR1 and CDR2 are MDHEN and SYDVKM. V was clipped by 4 bases and J by 6 bases; unmatched bases: 9. In nucleotides, the CDR3 is TGTGCCAGCAGTTCTGACAGGGAGAAGACTCAGCCCCAGCATTTT. This encodes CASSSDREKTQPQHF.

The chain's CDR3 is CATRVTGNEKLFF. The CDR3 nucleotides are TGTGCCACCAGAGTGACAGGGAATGAAAAACTGTTTTTT. V and J are TRBV15 and TRBJ1-4; 7 positions match TRBD1. Trimming took 6 bases from V and 5 from J; bases not matched to a gene: 3. This CDR3 comprises 13 residues. Germline loops: CDR1 LNHNV, CDR2 YYDKDF (reference sequence). The variable domain in full, completed from reference TRBV15 and TRBJ1-4, reads DAMVIQNPRYQVTQFGKPVTLSCSQTLNHNVMYWYQQKSSQAPKLLFHYYDKDFNNEADTPDNFQSRRPNTSFCFLDIRSPGLGDTAMYLCATRVTGNEKLFFGSGTQLSVL.

The gene calls are TRBV9 and TRBJ1-2; D unresolved. Trimming stripped 0 bases from V and 3 bases from J, with 6 bases between. The CDR3 loop spans 13 amino acids. CDR1 is SGDLS, CDR2 YYNGEE, per germline. The CDR3 DNA follows: TGTGCCAGCAGCGTAGGGGCAGACTATGGCTACACCTTC. This codes for CASSVGADYGYTF.

Written as DNA, the CDR3 is TGTGCCAGCAGCCCTGCAGCTTCCGGGGAGCTGTTTTTT. This sequence encodes CASSPAASGELFF. The chain carries TRBV7-3 and TRBJ2-2; D remains ambiguous. This CDR3 spans 13 amino acids. The ends were cut back, 5 bases at V and 6 bases at J, with 10 bases in the middle. From germline, CDR1 is SGHTA and CDR2 FQGTGA. Using reference TRBV7-3 and TRBJ2-2 for the parts outside the CDR3, the full variable domain is GAGVSQTPSNKVTEKGKYVELRCDPISGHTALYWYRQSLGQGPEFLIYFQGTGAADDSGLPNDRFFAVRPEGSVSTLKIQRTERGDSAVYLCASSPAASGELFFGEGSRLTVL.

This chain joins TRBV19 and TRBJ2-1; TRBD2 is a possible D gene (5 bases). CDR1 is LNHDA and CDR2 is SQIVND in the germline V gene (reference sequence). The V end was cut by 1 base, the J end by 6 bases, with 7 bases between. This CDR3 region has 13 residues. The CDR3 nucleotides are TGTGCCAGTAGTATAGCGGACTCCAATGAGCAGTTCTTC. Translation gives CASSIADSNEQFF.

The chain couples TRBV6-5 to TRBJ1-1; D call uncertain. V was pared by 3 bases and J by 1 base, with 12 bases between. The CDR3 spans 15 residues. The germline gives CDR1 MNHEY, CDR2 SVGAGI. This CDR3 is CASSYTGLANTEAFF. The CDR3 DNA reads as TGTGCCAGCAGTTATACTGGATTAGCGAACACTGAAGCTTTCTTT.